The rows below give T cell receptor beta chains drawn from one sample of a study of beta chain features in type 1 diabetes. The repertoire was sequenced with immunoSEQ multiplex PCR; TCRdb's copy has only in-frame clones and lacks some. The sample holds 200,000 to 250,000 clones, less than 35% seen once. The sequenced sample consisted of central memory CD4+ T cells from blood. The source is a man between 25 and 39 years old in good health. The CDR3 runs from the conserved cysteine through the conserved F or W. The order of the fields is CDR3 protein, V gene, D gene, CDR3 length, J gene. A D gene is named only where the DNA matches it firmly.

CATRRTGGTEAFF,TRBV6-5,TRBD1,13,TRBJ1-1
CASGRLAFRDTQYF,TRBV28,TRBD2,14,TRBJ2-3
CASSPSGKDQPQHF,TRBV18,-,14,TRBJ1-5
CSVGADGYTF,TRBV29-1,-,10,TRBJ1-2
CATSRAAHTSTDTQYF,TRBV15,-,16,TRBJ2-3
CASSPGTSGKGGELFF,TRBV2,TRBD2,16,TRBJ2-2
CASSPWTRVGGELFF,TRBV7-2,-,15,TRBJ2-2
CSAYGGYNEQFF,TRBV29-1,TRBD2,12,TRBJ2-1
CASIQEINYNEQFF,TRBV27,-,14,TRBJ2-1
CASSLEGGREETEAFF,TRBV5-6,-,16,TRBJ1-1
CASKLGATNEKLFF,TRBV6-5,-,14,TRBJ1-4
CASSLQGGSYNEQFF,TRBV5-1,-,15,TRBJ2-1
CASSLGPYNEQFF,TRBV7-2,-,13,TRBJ2-1
CAWSAGGTSGQETQYF,TRBV30,TRBD2,16,TRBJ2-5
CAWSVDSGYTQYF,TRBV30,-,13,TRBJ2-3
CSVADGTAINQPQHF,TRBV29-1,TRBD1,15,TRBJ1-5
CASSLQRGGTDTQYF,TRBV7-2,TRBD2,15,TRBJ2-3
CARNRAGRANVLTF,TRBV2,-,14,TRBJ2-6
CASGLAGRSYNEQFF,TRBV6-6,-,15,TRBJ2-1
CASSSMTGRETQYF,TRBV7-9,TRBD1,14,TRBJ2-5
CASSRRTSGSYPYEQYF,TRBV5-4,TRBD2,17,TRBJ2-7
CASSPRGLLLNTEAFF,TRBV14,-,16,TRBJ1-1
CSVAEKSYNSPLHF,TRBV29-1,-,14,TRBJ1-6
CASSLEGRNTEAFF,TRBV27,-,14,TRBJ1-1
CASSDSGGITDTQYF,TRBV25-1,TRBD2,15,TRBJ2-3
CASSLVVQVTEAFF,TRBV7-9,-,14,TRBJ1-1
CASSAGGGSQYF,TRBV11-2,TRBD2,12,TRBJ2-3
CASSASGGPQNEQFF,TRBV7-2,-,15,TRBJ2-1
CSVDSQGAFEQYF,TRBV29-1,TRBD1,13,TRBJ2-7
CATGPANSYNSPLHF,TRBV19,-,15,TRBJ1-6
CACPRGEIWSYEQYF,TRBV30,-,15,TRBJ2-7
CSVVLGQGGYEQYF,TRBV29-1,TRBD1,14,TRBJ2-7
CASRGASSYNEQFF,TRBV27,-,14,TRBJ2-1
CASSQARTANTGELFF,TRBV9,-,16,TRBJ2-2
CASSPGQYEQYF,TRBV6-6,-,12,TRBJ2-7
CASSGTGVGSDTQYF,TRBV9,TRBD1,15,TRBJ2-3
CASSLGTTYNSPLHF,TRBV27,-,15,TRBJ1-6
CASSEGLAGGSADTQYF,TRBV7-9,TRBD2,17,TRBJ2-3
CASSDSAETQYF,TRBV7-7,-,12,TRBJ2-5
CATEGSYSYEQYF,TRBV15,-,13,TRBJ2-7
CACWDRGGGNTIYF,TRBV30,TRBD1,14,TRBJ1-3
CASSLQTGSWEKLFF,TRBV7-8,-,15,TRBJ1-4
CASRDPGTEFF,TRBV6-1,-,11,TRBJ2-1
CASSSQGAGGANVLTF,TRBV5-4,-,16,TRBJ2-6
CASSQAQGLQPQHF,TRBV4-3,TRBD1,14,TRBJ1-5